The present TCR beta chain was sequenced within a study of CD8 T cells in Susac syndrome. Across the study: Patients with Susac syndrome who were sequenced included over five with active disease and roughly eight in remission. Blood was drawn from patients with Susac syndrome. At that point, they were therapy-naive, on corticosteroids, or on intravenous immunoglobulin alone.

An amount of RNA that ranged from roughly 0.45 to 1 ug was reverse transcribed with random hexamers. TCRdb analysed the immunoSEQ multiplex PCR reads with MiXCR anew, one entry per CDR3 protein. The table records around 170,000 distinct CDR3 sequences, more than 95% of them present only once. In blood CD8+ and CD4+ T cells, TCR beta underwent sequencing. Trimming stripped 7 bases from V and 5 bases from J, with 11 bases between. The CDR3 extends over 11 amino acids. Germline V CDR1 and CDR2: SQVTM, ANQGSEA. The sequenced sample consisted of CD4+ T cells from PBMCs. This chain links TRBV29-1 with TRBJ2-5; possible D gene TRBD1, 5 bases. The receptor comes from a human donor with Susac syndrome. This chain's CDR3 is CSAGLGETQYF. In DNA form, the CDR3 reads TGCAGCGCAGGGTTGGGGGAGACCCAGTACTTC.